Following are 30 T cell receptor beta chains from one sample sequenced in a study of T cell responses to AZD1222 COVID-19 vaccine. Produced via immunoSEQ multiplex PCR; TCRdb's table is partial and in-frame only. The sample holds some 150,000 clones, more than 85% seen once. The sample here was peripheral blood, taken 28 days after the second AZD1222 dose. The receptor source for this set is an adult who received the AZD1222 COVID-19 vaccine.

The CDR3 coding sequence is TGCGCCAGCAGCCAAGATCTCCCGGGGGGGGCAGATACGCAGTATTTT. This translates into CASSQDLPGGADTQYF. The chain combines TRBV4-3 with TRBJ2-3, with TRBD2 matching over 8 bases. Germline CDR1 and CDR2: LGHNA and YSLEER. The CDR3 length is 16 residues. Losses at the gene ends were 0 bases for V and 4 bases for J; bases not matched to a gene: 6.

The rearrangement links TRBV24-1 to TRBJ1-2; D perhaps matches TRBD1 (5 bases). Per the germline V gene, CDR1 is KGHDR and CDR2 is SFDVKD. The CDR3 runs to 14 residues. Trimming cost V 3 bases and J 4 bases, with 11 bases left between them. The CDR3 coding sequence is TGTGCCACCAGTGATGCCGGGACGTCCTATGGCTACACCTTC. It translates to CATSDAGTSYGYTF.

This chain joins TRBV28 and TRBJ1-1; tentatively, D is TRBD1 (6 bases). CDR1 and CDR2 from the germline V gene are MDHEN and SYDVKM. Trimming removed 1 base at V and 10 bases at J, with 16 bases between. This CDR3 spans 14 amino acids. The CDR3 sequence: CASSLSLGAGVAFF. CDR3 in DNA: TGTGCCAGCAGTTTATCCCTGGGGGCAGGGGTAGCTTTCTTT.

This clone was recorded only once. V is TRBV7-8 and J is TRBJ1-1, with a tentative D call TRBD1 (5 bases). Germline CDR1 and CDR2: SGHVS and FQNEAQ. V was cut by 4 bases and J by 4 bases, with 10 bases left in between. CDR3 size: 13 residues. CDR3 amino acids: CASSSGRGTEAFF. The CDR3 DNA sequence: TGTGCCAGCAGCTCCGGGAGGGGCACTGAAGCTTTCTTT.

The V and J genes are TRBV6-5 and TRBJ1-6; no clear D. Between the trimmed V and J ends, which lost 0 bases and 7 bases, there was a span of 4 bases. CDR1 is MNHEY and CDR2 is SVGAGI in the germline V gene. CDR3 length: 13 residues. This CDR3 is CASSYSVNSPLHF. The CDR3 DNA sequence: TGTGCCAGCAGTTACTCAGTAAATTCACCCCTCCACTTT.

The rearrangement links TRBV2 to TRBJ1-1; D is unresolved. Trimming pared 4 bases from V and 0 bases from J, leaving 6 bases between. From germline, CDR1 is SNHLY and CDR2 FYNNEI. The CDR3 is made up of 13 amino acids. This CDR3 reads CASSVGMNTEAFF. The CDR3 DNA sequence: TGTGCCAGCAGTGTAGGCATGAACACTGAAGCTTTCTTT. The whole variable domain, remainder taken from reference TRBV2 and TRBJ1-1, is EPEVTQTPSHQVTQMGQEVILRCVPISNHLYFYWYRQILGQKVEFLVSFYNNEISEKSEIFDDQFSVERPDGSNFTLKIRSTKLEDSAMYFCASSVGMNTEAFFGQGTRLTVV.

The V call is TRBV30, the J call TRBJ1-2, with D uncertain. Looked up from germline, CDR1 is GTSNPN and CDR2 is SVGIG (reference sequence). V shed 3 bases and J shed 5 bases, with 13 bases lying between them. The CDR3 runs 13 residues. The CDR3 here is CAWRGIQYYGYTF. For the CDR3, the DNA is TGTGCCTGGAGAGGGATACAGTATTATGGCTACACCTTC. The whole variable domain, remainder taken from reference TRBV30 and TRBJ1-2, is SQTIHQWPATLVQPVGSPLSLECTVEGTSNPNLYWYRQAAGRGLQLLFYSVGIGQISSEVPQNLSASRPQDRQFILSSKKLLLSDSGFYLCAWRGIQYYGYTFGSGTRLTVV.

This clone was detected once. This chain links TRBV11-2 with TRBJ1-2; D is unclear. V gave up 0 bases and J gave up 3 bases, with 11 bases separating them. Germline-derived CDR1 and CDR2 are SGHAT and FQNNGV. The CDR3 has 15 amino acids. Here the CDR3 DNA reads TGTGCCAGCAGCTTAGAGGGAGGCTCAGACTATGGCTACACCTTC. It yields the protein CASSLEGGSDYGYTF.

A few counts support this clone. The chain joins TRBV7-9 to TRBJ2-2; D remains unclear. With 0 bases removed from V and 8 bases from J, the gap between germline ends came to 7 bases. Germline CDR1 SEHNR, CDR2 FQNEAQ (reference sequence). The CDR3 sequence is 13 residues long. The CDR3 sequence: CASSLAGSGELFF. The CDR3 nucleotides are TGTGCCAGCAGCTTAGCCGGGTCGGGGGAGCTGTTTTTT.

The V and J genes are TRBV19 and TRBJ2-7; TRBD1 might be the D (7 bases). Trimming removed 3 bases from V and 2 bases from J, with 14 bases in between. CDR3 size: 15 residues. In germline, CDR1 is LNHDA, CDR2 SQIVND (reference sequence). The CDR3 DNA reads TGTGCCAGTAGTATGGTCGTCAGGGGGGCCTACGAGCAGTACTTC. Protein sequence: CASSMVVRGAYEQYF.

This chain links TRBV6-6 with TRBJ2-7; 9 bases fit TRBD1. Germline CDR1 MNHNY, CDR2 SVGAGI (reference sequence). This CDR3 is 14 amino acids long. V lost 6 bases to trimming and J lost 6 bases; unmatched junction nucleotides: 9. The CDR3 is CASRAGQGLGEQYF. CDR3 sequence (DNA): TGTGCCAGCAGGGCTGGACAGGGGTTGGGCGAGCAGTACTTC.

The chain links TRBV5-1 to TRBJ2-2, with D unclear. CDR1 and CDR2 from the germline V gene are SGHRS and YFSETQ. The ends were cut back, 0 bases at V and 5 bases at J, with 5 bases in the middle. The length of the CDR3 is 13 residues. The CDR3 DNA is TGCGCCAGCAGCTTGGGGGTAACCGGGGAGCTGTTTTTT. It encodes CASSLGVTGELFF.

The chain joins TRBV29-1 to TRBJ2-1; TRBD2 matches at 9 bases. Germline V gene data show CDR1 as SQVTM and CDR2 as ANQGSEA. Losses at the gene ends were 6 bases for V and 6 bases for J; bases not matched to a gene: 3. CDR3 length: 12 residues. The CDR3 bases are TGCAGCGTCCCGGGACTAGCCAATGAGCAGTTCTTC. This encodes CSVPGLANEQFF.

In this sample, this clone turned up a few times. This sequence joins TRBV6-4 and TRBJ2-6; TRBD1 might be the D (6 bases). The CDR3 spans 15 residues. Trimming stripped 2 bases from V and 2 bases from J, with 7 bases between. The germline V gene has CDR1 MRHNA and CDR2 SNTAGT. CDR3 nucleotides: TGTGCCAGCAGTGACAGGGGGACTGGGGCCAACGTCCTGACTTTC. It is translated as CASSDRGTGANVLTF.

This clone occurred a few times. J is TRBJ1-6 and V is TRBV6-4; a weak D match, TRBD1 (6 bases). V gave up 4 bases and J gave up 10 bases, with 11 bases separating them. The germline V gene has CDR1 MRHNA and CDR2 SNTAGT. This CDR3 region has 13 residues. The CDR3 region is CASSADSQSPLHF. The CDR3 coding sequence is TGTGCCAGCAGTGCGGACAGTCAATCACCCCTCCACTTT.

This clone was seen more than once but under ten times. In DNA form, the CDR3 reads TGTGCCAGCAGTTCGTATCAGGGCGGGGAGCTGTTTTTT. Its protein is CASSSYQGGELFF. The chain recombines TRBV6-4 with TRBJ2-2, with D possibly matching TRBD1 (5 bases). The ends were cut back, 5 bases at V and 7 bases at J, with 11 bases in the middle. This CDR3 contains 13 residues. Germline CDR1 reads MRHNA; CDR2 reads SNTAGT.

This rearrangement joins TRBV5-5 to TRBJ2-3, with D perhaps TRBD2 (6 bases). The germline V and J ends were trimmed by 2 bases and 2 bases, with 12 bases remaining between them. Germline CDR1 reads SGHKS; CDR2 reads YYEKEE (reference sequence). The CDR3 has 15 residues. CDR3 region: CASSLRTTNTDTQYF. The CDR3 DNA reads TGTGCCAGCAGCTTAAGGACTACAAACACAGATACGCAGTATTTT.

The rearrangement uses TRBV6-5 and TRBJ1-2; D possibly corresponds to TRBD1 (6 bases). This CDR3 comprises 13 residues. Trimming left V 8 bases short and J 4 bases short, with 14 bases between. The V gene's germline CDR1 is MNHEY and CDR2 SVGAGI. DNA for the CDR3: TGTGCCAGCCAGGGGAGTATGAGCTATGGCTACACCTTC. It encodes CASQGSMSYGYTF.

This chain uses TRBV2 with TRBJ2-3; 7 nucleotides agree with TRBD2. The CDR3 extends over 13 amino acids. With V trimmed by 8 bases and J by 2 bases, 4 bases remained unmatched. CDR1 and CDR2 from the germline V gene are SNHLY and FYNNEI. CDR3 sequence: CASQRDPTDTQYF. CDR3 DNA sequence: TGTGCCAGCCAGCGGGACCCCACAGATACGCAGTATTTT.

This rearrangement joins TRBV5-4 to TRBJ2-2, with D hard to call. The CDR3 length is 14 residues. Germline V gene lookup returns CDR1 SGHNT and CDR2 YYREEE (reference sequence). V dropped 0 bases and J dropped 0 bases, with 3 bases sitting between them. In DNA, the CDR3 is TGTGCCAGCAGCTTGGACACGAACACCGGGGAGCTGTTTTTT. Translation: CASSLDTNTGELFF.

The chain combines TRBV6-5 with TRBJ2-1; 7 bases line up with TRBD2. Trimming cost V 2 bases and J 9 bases; bases outside gene matches: 13. This CDR3 has 16 residues. From germline, CDR1 is MNHEY and CDR2 SVGAGI. The CDR3 loop reads CASSYSSSGAGAEQFF. The CDR3 DNA follows: TGTGCCAGCAGTTACAGCTCTAGCGGAGCCGGGGCTGAGCAGTTCTTC.

V gene TRBV6-2 or TRBV6-3 combines with J gene TRBJ2-1, with D possibly being TRBD1 (5 bases). CDR3 length equals 12 residues. Trimming stripped 4 bases from V and 13 bases from J, with 14 bases between. From germline, CDR1 is MNHEY and CDR2 SVGEGT. The CDR3 region is CASSLPRTKQFF. Here the CDR3 DNA reads TGTGCCAGCAGTTTACCACGGACAAAACAGTTCTTC.

This rearrangement joins TRBV5-8 to TRBJ2-7, with TRBD2 as a possible D gene (5 bases). V shed 7 bases and J shed 1 base, with 15 bases lying between them. The CDR3 is made up of 14 amino acids. The germline CDR1 and CDR2 sequences are SGHTS and YDEGEE. CDR3 sequence (DNA): TGTGCCAGCGTCCGGACTCCTGAATCCTACGAGCAGTACTTC. Translating gives CASVRTPESYEQYF.

V and J are TRBV4-2 and TRBJ2-2; D may be TRBD1 (6 bases). The CDR3 is 16 residues long. From germline, CDR1 is LGHNA and CDR2 YNFKEQ. Trimming cost V 4 bases and J 0 bases, with 12 bases left between them. CDR3 in amino acids: CASSRRAGANTGELFF. The CDR3 nucleotides read TGTGCCAGCAGCCGACGGGCAGGGGCGAACACCGGGGAGCTGTTTTTT.

The J gene is TRBJ1-5, the V gene TRBV28; no firm D call. Trimming shortened V by 7 bases and J by 0 bases, and 10 bases separated the two germline ends. Germline V CDR1 and CDR2: MDHEN, SYDVKM. This CDR3 comprises 14 residues. The CDR3 bases are TGTGCCAGCACCTATGGGTATAGCAATCAGCCCCAGCATTTT. This translates into CASTYGYSNQPQHF.

The gene calls are TRBV6-1 and TRBJ2-2; D may match TRBD1 or TRBD2 (6 bases each). The V and J ends lost 2 bases and 3 bases respectively, with 13 bases between them. There are 16 residues in the CDR3. Germline V CDR1 and CDR2: MNHNS, SASEGT. CDR3 residues: CASSERGERHTGELFF. The CDR3 bases are TGTGCCAGCAGTGAAAGGGGGGAGCGGCACACCGGGGAGCTGTTTTTT.

The rearrangement uses TRBV28 and TRBJ2-7, with D tentatively TRBD2 (5 bases). The CDR3 is 14 amino acids. Trimming shortened V by 8 bases and J by 4 bases, and 18 bases separated the two germline ends. The germline V gene encodes CDR1 MDHEN and CDR2 SYDVKM. Written as DNA, the CDR3 is TGTGCCAGCGGTGGCAGGTCCCCGGGGTACGAGCAGTACTTC. As protein: CASGGRSPGYEQYF.

This chain joins TRBV28 and TRBJ2-5, with 9 bases that match TRBD2. Unmatched junction bases numbered 11, after V lost 6 bases and J lost 3 bases. CDR3 length equals 16 residues. Germline lookup yields CDR1 MDHEN and CDR2 SYDVKM. CDR3 nucleotide sequence: TGTGCCAGCAGCCGGGGTTCTAGCGGGATCAAAGAGACCCAGTACTTC. Its protein product is CASSRGSSGIKETQYF.

The genes are TRBV5-4 and TRBJ2-3, with a possible D match to TRBD1 (5 bases). The CDR3 is 14 amino acids. Germline V gene sequence: CDR1 SGHNT, CDR2 YYREEE (reference sequence). V was cut by 0 bases and J by 1 base, with 6 bases left in between. Written as DNA, the CDR3 is TGTGCCAGCAGCTTGGACAGGCGCACAGATACGCAGTATTTT. Residues: CASSLDRRTDTQYF.

The rearrangement links TRBV5-3 to TRBJ2-7, with 12 positions matching TRBD1. TRBV5-3 is given ORF status, its function remaining uncertain. The J segment lost 7 bases and the V segment lost 0 bases, leaving 5 bases of the junction unmatched. The CDR3 runs 15 residues. The DNA for the CDR3 is TGTGCCAGAAGCTTGGAGGGACAGGGGGCGTTTGAGCAGTACTTC. Encoded protein: CARSLEGQGAFEQYF.